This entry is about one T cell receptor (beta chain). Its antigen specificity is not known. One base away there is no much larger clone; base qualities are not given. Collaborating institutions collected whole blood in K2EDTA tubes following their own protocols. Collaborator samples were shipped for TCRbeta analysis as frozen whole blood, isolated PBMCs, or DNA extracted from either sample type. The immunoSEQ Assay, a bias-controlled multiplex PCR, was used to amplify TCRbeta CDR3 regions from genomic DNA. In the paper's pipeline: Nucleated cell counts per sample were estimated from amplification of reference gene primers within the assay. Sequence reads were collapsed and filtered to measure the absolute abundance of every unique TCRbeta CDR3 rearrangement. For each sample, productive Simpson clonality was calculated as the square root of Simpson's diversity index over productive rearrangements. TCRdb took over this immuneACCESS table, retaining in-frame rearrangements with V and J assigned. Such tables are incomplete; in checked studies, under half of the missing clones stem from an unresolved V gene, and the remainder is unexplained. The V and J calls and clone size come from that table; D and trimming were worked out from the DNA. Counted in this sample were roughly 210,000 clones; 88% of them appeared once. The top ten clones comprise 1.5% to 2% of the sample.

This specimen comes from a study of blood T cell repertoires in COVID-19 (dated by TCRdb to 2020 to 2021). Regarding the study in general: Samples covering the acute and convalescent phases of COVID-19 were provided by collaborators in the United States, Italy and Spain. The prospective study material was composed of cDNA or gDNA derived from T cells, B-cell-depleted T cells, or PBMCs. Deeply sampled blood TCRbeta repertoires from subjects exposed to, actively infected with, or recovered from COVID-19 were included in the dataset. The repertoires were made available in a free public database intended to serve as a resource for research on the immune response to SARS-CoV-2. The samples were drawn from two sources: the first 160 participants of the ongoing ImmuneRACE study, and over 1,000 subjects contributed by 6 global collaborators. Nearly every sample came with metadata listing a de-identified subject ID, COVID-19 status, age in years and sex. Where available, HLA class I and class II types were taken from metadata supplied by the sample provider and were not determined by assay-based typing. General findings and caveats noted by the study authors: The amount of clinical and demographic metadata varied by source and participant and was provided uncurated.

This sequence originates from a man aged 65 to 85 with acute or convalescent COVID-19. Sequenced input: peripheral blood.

Here the CDR3 is given as CASSLVLRSASYEQYF. The bases read TGTGCCAGCAGTTTGGTCCTCCGGAGCGCATCCTACGAGCAGTACTTC. This sequence uses TRBV6-2 or TRBV6-3 and TRBJ2-7; the D gene assignment is ambiguous. Cut back by 4 bases and 1 base, the V and J ends lie 17 bases apart. CDR1 and CDR2, looked up from the germline V gene, are MNHEY and SVGEGT. The CDR3 has 16 amino acids, counting the end cysteine and phenylalanine. Only CDR3 DNA is held: 48 bases, read in frame from base 1.